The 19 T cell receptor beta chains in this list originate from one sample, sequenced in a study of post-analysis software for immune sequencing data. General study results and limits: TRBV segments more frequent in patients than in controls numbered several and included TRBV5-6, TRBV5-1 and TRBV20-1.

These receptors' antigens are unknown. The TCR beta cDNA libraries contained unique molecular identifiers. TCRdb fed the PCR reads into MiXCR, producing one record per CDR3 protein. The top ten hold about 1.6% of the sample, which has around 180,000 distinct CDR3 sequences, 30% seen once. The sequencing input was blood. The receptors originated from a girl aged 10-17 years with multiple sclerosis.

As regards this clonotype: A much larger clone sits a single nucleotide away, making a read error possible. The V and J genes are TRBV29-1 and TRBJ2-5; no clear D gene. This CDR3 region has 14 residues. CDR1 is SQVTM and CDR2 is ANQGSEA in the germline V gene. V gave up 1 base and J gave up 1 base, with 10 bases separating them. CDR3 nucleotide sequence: TGCAGCGTTGAAGGGAACGGCAGCCAAGAGACCCAGTACTTC. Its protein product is CSVEGNGSQETQYF. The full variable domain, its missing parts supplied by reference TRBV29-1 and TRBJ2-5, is SAVISQKPSRDICQRGTSLTIQCQVDSQVTMMFWYRQQPGQSLTLIATANQGSEATYESGFVIDKFPISRPNLTFSTLTVSNMSPEDSSIYLCSVEGNGSQETQYFGPGTRLLVL.

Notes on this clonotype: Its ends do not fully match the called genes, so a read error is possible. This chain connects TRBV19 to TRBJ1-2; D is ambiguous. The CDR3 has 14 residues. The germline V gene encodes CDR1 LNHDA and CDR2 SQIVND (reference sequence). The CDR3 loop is CAGSMEVLSYGYTF. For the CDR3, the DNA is TGTGCCGGTAGTATGGAGGTACTGTCCTATGGCTACACCTTC. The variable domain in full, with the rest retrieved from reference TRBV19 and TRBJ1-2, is DGGITQSPKYLFRKEGQNVTLSCEQNLNHDAMYWYRQDPGQGLRLIYYSQIVNDFQKGDIAEGYSVSREKKESFPLTVTSAQKNPTAFYLCAGSMEVLSYGYTFGSGTRLTVV.

The CDR3 DNA reads as TGTGCCACCAGCAGACAGGGGGGAACCTACAATGAGCAGTTCTTC. This encodes CATSRQGGTYNEQFF. The rearrangement uses TRBV15 and TRBJ2-1, with D possibly being TRBD1 (7 bases). Trimming took 2 bases from V and 2 from J, leaving 10 bases between them. The CDR3 length is 15 residues. The germline V gene has CDR1 LNHNV and CDR2 YYDKDF (reference sequence).

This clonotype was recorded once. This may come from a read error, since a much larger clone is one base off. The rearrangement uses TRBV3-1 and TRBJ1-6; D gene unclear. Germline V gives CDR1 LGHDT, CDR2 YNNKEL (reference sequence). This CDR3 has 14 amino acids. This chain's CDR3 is CASSQEGWNSPPHF. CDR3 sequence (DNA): TGTGCCAGCAGCCAGGAAGGATGGAATTCACCCCCCCACTTT.

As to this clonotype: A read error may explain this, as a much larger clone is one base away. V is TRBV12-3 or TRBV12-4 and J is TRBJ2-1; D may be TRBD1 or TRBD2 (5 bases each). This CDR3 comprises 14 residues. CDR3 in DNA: TGTGCCGGCAGCAGCACCGGGACGCTTTATGAGCAGTTCTTC. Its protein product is CAGSSTGTLYEQFF.

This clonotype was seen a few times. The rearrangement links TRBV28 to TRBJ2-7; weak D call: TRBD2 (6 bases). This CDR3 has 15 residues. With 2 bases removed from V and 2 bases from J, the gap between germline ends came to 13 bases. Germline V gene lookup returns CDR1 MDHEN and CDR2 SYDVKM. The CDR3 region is CASSLGGGETYEQYF. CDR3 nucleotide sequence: TGTGCCAGCAGTTTAGGGGGAGGCGAAACCTACGAGCAGTACTTC.

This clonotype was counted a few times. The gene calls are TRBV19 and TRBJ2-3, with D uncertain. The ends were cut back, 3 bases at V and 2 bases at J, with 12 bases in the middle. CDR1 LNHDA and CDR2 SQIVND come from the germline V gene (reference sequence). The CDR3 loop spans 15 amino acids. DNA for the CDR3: TGTGCCAGTAGTATGGGTTCTCTCTACACAGATACGCAGTATTTT. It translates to CASSMGSLYTDTQYF.

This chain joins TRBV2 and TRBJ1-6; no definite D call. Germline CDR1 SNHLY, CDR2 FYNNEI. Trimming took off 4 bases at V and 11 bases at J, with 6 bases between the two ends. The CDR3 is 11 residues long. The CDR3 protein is CASSVKPPLHF. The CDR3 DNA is TGTGCCAGCAGTGTTAAGCCACCCCTCCACTTT.

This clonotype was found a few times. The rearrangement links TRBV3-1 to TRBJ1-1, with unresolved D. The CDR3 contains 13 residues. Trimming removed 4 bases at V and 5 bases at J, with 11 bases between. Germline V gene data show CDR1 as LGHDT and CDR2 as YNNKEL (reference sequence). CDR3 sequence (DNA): TGTGCCAGCAGCCTAGGAGGTTCGACTGAAGCTTTCTTT. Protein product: CASSLGGSTEAFF.

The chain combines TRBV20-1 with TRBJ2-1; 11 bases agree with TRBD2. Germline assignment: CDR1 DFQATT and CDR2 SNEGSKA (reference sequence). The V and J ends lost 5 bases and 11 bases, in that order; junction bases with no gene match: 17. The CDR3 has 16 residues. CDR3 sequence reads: CSALSGLAGGAGKQFF. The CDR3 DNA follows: TGCAGTGCTCTCTCTGGATTAGCGGGAGGGGCCGGTAAGCAGTTCTTC.

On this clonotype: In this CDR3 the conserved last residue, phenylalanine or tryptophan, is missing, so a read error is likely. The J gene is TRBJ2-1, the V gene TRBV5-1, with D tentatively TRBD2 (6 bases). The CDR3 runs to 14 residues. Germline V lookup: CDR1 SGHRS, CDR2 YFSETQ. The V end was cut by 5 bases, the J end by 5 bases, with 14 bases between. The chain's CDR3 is CASRPGTSNNEQFL. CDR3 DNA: TGCGCCAGCAGGCCCGGGACTTCTAACAATGAGCAGTTCTTA.

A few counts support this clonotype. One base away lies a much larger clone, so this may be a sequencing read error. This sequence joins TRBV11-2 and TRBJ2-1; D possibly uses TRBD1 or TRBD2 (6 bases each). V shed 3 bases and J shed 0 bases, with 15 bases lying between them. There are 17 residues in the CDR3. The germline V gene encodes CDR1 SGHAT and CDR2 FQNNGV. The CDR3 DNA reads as TGTGCCAGCAGCTTCCAACCGGGGGCCGGCTCCTACAATGAGCAGTTCTTC. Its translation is CASSFQPGAGSYNEQFF.

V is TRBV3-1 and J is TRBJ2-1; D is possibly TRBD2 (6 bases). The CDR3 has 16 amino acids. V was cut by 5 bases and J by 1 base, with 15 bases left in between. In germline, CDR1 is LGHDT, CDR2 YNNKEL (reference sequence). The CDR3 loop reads CASSVLGRRSYNEQFF. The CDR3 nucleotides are TGTGCCAGCAGCGTTCTCGGGAGAAGGTCCTACAATGAGCAGTTCTTC.

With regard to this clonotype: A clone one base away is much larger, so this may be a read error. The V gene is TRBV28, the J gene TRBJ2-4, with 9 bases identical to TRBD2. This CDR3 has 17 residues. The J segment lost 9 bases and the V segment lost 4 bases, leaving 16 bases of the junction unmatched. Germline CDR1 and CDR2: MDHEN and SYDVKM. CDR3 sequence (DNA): TGTGCCAGCAGTTCGATTGGACGAGCGGGAGGTCAATTCATTCAGTACTTC. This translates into CASSSIGRAGGQFIQYF.

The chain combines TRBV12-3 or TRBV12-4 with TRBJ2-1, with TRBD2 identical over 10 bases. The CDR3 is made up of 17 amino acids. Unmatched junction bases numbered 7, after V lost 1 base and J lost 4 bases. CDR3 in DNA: TGTGCCAGCAGTTTAGGACTAGCGGGCTTATTTTACAATGAGCAGTTCTTC. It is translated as CASSLGLAGLFYNEQFF.

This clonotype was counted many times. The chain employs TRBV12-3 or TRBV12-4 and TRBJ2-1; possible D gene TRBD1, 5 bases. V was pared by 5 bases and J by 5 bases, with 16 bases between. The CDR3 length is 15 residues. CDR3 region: CASSVVGRAHNEQFF. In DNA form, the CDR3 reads TGTGCCAGCAGTGTGGTGGGCAGGGCCCACAATGAGCAGTTCTTC.

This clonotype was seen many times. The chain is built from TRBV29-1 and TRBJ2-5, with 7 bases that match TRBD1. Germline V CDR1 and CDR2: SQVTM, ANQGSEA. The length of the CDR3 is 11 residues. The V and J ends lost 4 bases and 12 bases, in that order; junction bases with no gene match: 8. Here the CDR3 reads CSVVETGLEYF. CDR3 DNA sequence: TGCAGCGTTGTCGAGACAGGGCTCGAGTACTTC.

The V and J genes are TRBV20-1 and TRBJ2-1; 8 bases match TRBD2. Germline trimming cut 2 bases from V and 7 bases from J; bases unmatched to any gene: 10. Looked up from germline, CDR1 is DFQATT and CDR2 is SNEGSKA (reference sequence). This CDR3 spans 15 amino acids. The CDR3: CSARKAGAPYNEQFF. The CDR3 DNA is TGCAGTGCTAGAAAAGCGGGGGCCCCTTATAATGAGCAGTTCTTC.

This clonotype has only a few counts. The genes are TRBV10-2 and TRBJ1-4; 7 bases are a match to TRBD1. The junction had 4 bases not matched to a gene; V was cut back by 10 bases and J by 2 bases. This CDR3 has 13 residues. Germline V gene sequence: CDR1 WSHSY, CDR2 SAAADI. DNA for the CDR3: TGCGCCACCGGGGACAGCACTAATGAAAAACTGTTTTTT. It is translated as CATGDSTNEKLFF.